This is a list of T cell receptor beta chains from one sample in a study of blood T cell repertoires in COVID-19. Using immunoSEQ multiplex PCR, the repertoire was profiled, and TCRdb retains in-frame clones only, with some absent. The table has under 200,000 clones, roughly 84% seen once. Sequencing was carried out using peripheral blood. The receptors come from a man between 45 and 60 years old with active or convalescent COVID-19. CDR3s include the opening cysteine and the closing phenylalanine or tryptophan. Each record gives: CDR3 protein, CDR3 DNA, J gene, D gene, V gene, clone size. The D gene is left open where the match is weak. Size values are once, few and many counts, or a class for expanded clones, and some rows have none.

CDR3aa: CASSQDLQGAYEQYF
CDR3nt: TGCGCCAGCAGCCAAGATCTACAGGGGGCCTACGAGCAGTACTTC
j_gene: TRBJ2-7
d_gene: TRBD1
v_gene: TRBV4-3
abundance: .

CDR3aa: CASSDAGGPNEKLFF
CDR3nt: TGTGCCAGCAGCGACGCAGGGGGCCCTAATGAAAAACTGTTTTTT
j_gene: TRBJ1-4
d_gene: TRBD1
v_gene: TRBV9
abundance: .

CDR3aa: CASSIGTSGYEQYF
CDR3nt: TGTGCCAGCAGCATCGGGACTAGCGGCTACGAGCAGTACTTC
j_gene: TRBJ2-7
d_gene: TRBD2
v_gene: TRBV11-3
abundance: .

CDR3aa: CASSLTGVGEKLFF
CDR3nt: TGTGCCAGCAGCTTGACAGGGGTCGGCGAAAAACTGTTTTTT
j_gene: TRBJ1-4
d_gene: TRBD1
v_gene: TRBV25-1
abundance: .

CDR3aa: CASSLWLTDTQYF
CDR3nt: TGTGCCAGCAGCCTGTGGCTCACAGATACGCAGTATTTT
j_gene: TRBJ2-3
d_gene: .
v_gene: TRBV7-2
abundance: .

CDR3aa: CASSVQGTQETQYF
CDR3nt: TGTGCCAGCAGCGTACAGGGTACACAAGAGACCCAGTACTTC
j_gene: TRBJ2-5
d_gene: .
v_gene: TRBV5-4
abundance: .

CDR3aa: CSVGVGRGAIYGYTF
CDR3nt: TGCAGCGTTGGAGTGGGACGGGGGGCGATCTATGGCTACACCTTC
j_gene: TRBJ1-2
d_gene: .
v_gene: TRBV29-1
abundance: .

CDR3aa: CASSQDFLAGSGTGELFF
CDR3nt: TGTGCCAGCAGCCAAGATTTCCTAGCGGGATCCGGGACCGGGGAGCTGTTTTTT
j_gene: TRBJ2-2
d_gene: TRBD2
v_gene: TRBV4-2
abundance: .

CDR3aa: CASSQDRAHSYTF
CDR3nt: TGTGCCAGCAGCCAAGACAGGGCTCATAGCTACACCTTC
j_gene: TRBJ1-2
d_gene: TRBD1
v_gene: TRBV7-2
abundance: .

CDR3aa: CASSLTGLVWGYTF
CDR3nt: TGCGCCAGCAGCTTGACAGGCCTCGTATGGGGCTACACCTTC
j_gene: TRBJ1-2
d_gene: .
v_gene: TRBV5-1
abundance: .

CDR3aa: CASTEEGGGNEQFF
CDR3nt: TGTGCCAGCACCGAGGAGGGGGGAGGGAATGAGCAGTTCTTC
j_gene: TRBJ2-1
d_gene: .
v_gene: TRBV9
abundance: .

CDR3aa: CASGDNYGYTF
CDR3nt: TGTGCCAGCGGAGATAACTATGGCTACACCTTC
j_gene: TRBJ1-2
d_gene: .
v_gene: TRBV12-3/TRBV12-4
abundance: few

CDR3aa: CASSRQGTGELFF
CDR3nt: TGTGCCAGCAGCAGACAGGGAACCGGGGAGCTGTTTTTT
j_gene: TRBJ2-2
d_gene: TRBD1
v_gene: TRBV9
abundance: .

CDR3aa: CASSYSPYVNTEAFF
CDR3nt: TGTGCCAGCAGCTACTCCCCCTACGTGAACACTGAAGCTTTCTTT
j_gene: TRBJ1-1
d_gene: .
v_gene: TRBV5-4
abundance: .

CDR3aa: CSVSSSGSSYEQYF
CDR3nt: TGCAGCGTGAGCTCTAGCGGGAGCTCCTACGAGCAGTACTTC
j_gene: TRBJ2-7
d_gene: TRBD2
v_gene: TRBV29-1
abundance: .

CDR3aa: CSVDRGGYGYTF
CDR3nt: TGCAGCGTTGATAGAGGGGGCTATGGCTACACCTTC
j_gene: TRBJ1-2
d_gene: .
v_gene: TRBV29-1
abundance: .

CDR3aa: CASSYPGLGGGAEAFF
CDR3nt: TGTGCCAGCAGTTACCCGGGACTGGGAGGGGGGGCTGAAGCTTTCTTT
j_gene: TRBJ1-1
d_gene: .
v_gene: TRBV6-6
abundance: .

CDR3aa: CASSPLSGVSSQPQHF
CDR3nt: TGTGCCAGCAGTCCCCTTTCAGGGGTTTCTAGTCAGCCCCAGCATTTT
j_gene: TRBJ1-5
d_gene: .
v_gene: TRBV6-2/TRBV6-3
abundance: .

CDR3aa: CASSARDRGDEKLFF
CDR3nt: TGCGCCAGCAGCGCCAGGGACAGGGGGGATGAAAAACTGTTTTTT
j_gene: TRBJ1-4
d_gene: TRBD1
v_gene: TRBV5-1
abundance: .

CDR3aa: CASSRDSATEAFF
CDR3nt: TGCGCCAGCAGCCGCGACAGCGCGACTGAAGCTTTCTTT
j_gene: TRBJ1-1
d_gene: .
v_gene: TRBV4-3
abundance: .

CDR3aa: CASSQEAGNEQFF
CDR3nt: TGCGCCAGCAGCCAAGAAGCGGGCAATGAGCAGTTCTTC
j_gene: TRBJ2-1
d_gene: .
v_gene: TRBV4-3
abundance: .